This T cell receptor beta chain was captured by sequencing in a study of cytomegalovirus exposure and HLA in healthy donors. The PCR employed 60 Vbeta primers together with 13 Jbeta primers. Sequencing used immunoSEQ multiplex PCR; TCRdb keeps in-frame clones, though not all of them. Of about 99,000 clones detected, approximately 64% appear once; the ten largest clones hold less than 3.5%. Per the germline V gene, CDR1 is MNHNY and CDR2 is SVGAGI (reference sequence). V was pared by 7 bases and J by 3 bases, with 15 bases between. The CDR3 runs to 14 residues. General study results and limits: In a later analysis, a genetic analysis reported fewer productive-TCR N-insertions in an Asian-associated ancestry cluster than the cohort average.

For this clone: Its antigen is undetermined.

The TCR sequence derives from a woman between 50 and 59 years old in good health and CMV-seronegative. The chain links TRBV6-6 to TRBJ1-1; D possibly corresponds to TRBD1 (6 bases). Sequenced: PBMCs. The CDR3 DNA follows: TGTGCCAGCATCCTGGACAGCGGGGACACTGAAGCTTTCTTT. Encoded protein: CASILDSGDTEAFF.